A single T cell receptor beta chain is shown here with its context. The antigen remains unidentified. The sample is drawn from a study of cytomegalovirus exposure and HLA in healthy donors. General study results and limits: Association of roughly 17,000 TCR beta sequences with HLA alleles was found at 0.05 false discovery rate in a later analysis.

The study ran its PCR with 60 Vbeta and 13 Jbeta primers. Method: immunoSEQ multiplex PCR; TCRdb's copy keeps in-frame clones and lacks some. This sample's table has 100,000 to 150,000 clones. Input material: PBMCs. This clonotype originated in a man younger than 35 in good health and CMV-seronegative.

The CDR3 is CASSIEAGGDNEKLFF. DNA for the CDR3: TGTGCCAGTAGTATAGAAGCAGGGGGCGATAATGAAAAACTGTTTTTT. This chain links TRBV19 with TRBJ1-4, with 8 bases aligning to TRBD1. The CDR3 extends over 16 amino acids. The J segment lost 4 bases and the V segment lost 0 bases, leaving 4 bases of the junction unmatched. CDR1 is LNHDA and CDR2 is SQIVND in the germline V gene (reference sequence).